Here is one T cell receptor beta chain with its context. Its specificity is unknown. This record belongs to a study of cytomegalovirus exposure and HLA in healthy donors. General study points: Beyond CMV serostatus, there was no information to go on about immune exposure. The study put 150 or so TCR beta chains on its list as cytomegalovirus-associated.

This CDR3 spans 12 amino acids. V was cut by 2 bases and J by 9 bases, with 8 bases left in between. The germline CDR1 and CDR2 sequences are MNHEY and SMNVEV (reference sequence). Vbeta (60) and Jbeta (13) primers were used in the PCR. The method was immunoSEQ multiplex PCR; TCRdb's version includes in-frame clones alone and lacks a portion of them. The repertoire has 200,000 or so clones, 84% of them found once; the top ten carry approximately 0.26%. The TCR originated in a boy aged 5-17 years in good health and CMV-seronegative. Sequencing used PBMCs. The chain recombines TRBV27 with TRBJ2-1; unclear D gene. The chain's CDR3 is CASSLISGEQFF. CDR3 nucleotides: TGTGCCAGCAGTTTAATATCGGGTGAGCAGTTCTTC.